Below are 2 T cell receptor beta chains sequenced from a single sample in a study of T cells in localized non-small cell lung cancer. Data came from immunoSEQ multiplex PCR; TCRdb stores just in-frame clones and leaves some out. The sample gives approximately 50,000 clones, 85% to 90% of which show up once; roughly 2.5% is in the top ten. This sample comprised PBMCs, obtained before any cancer treatment. Receptors were obtained from a man aged 35 to 70 with stage II lung adenocarcinoma.

The CDR3 nucleotides are TGTGCCAGCAGTCGGCCGGGACGCTATGGCTACACCTTC. It specifies CASSRPGRYGYTF. V usage is TRBV2 and J usage is TRBJ1-2, with D possibly TRBD1 on 5 matching bases. The germline CDR1 and CDR2 sequences are SNHLY and FYNNEI. There are 13 residues in the CDR3. Trimming left V 5 bases short and J 4 bases short, with 11 bases between.

The sample holds one count of this clone. The rearrangement uses TRBV27 and TRBJ1-1; D remains ambiguous. Germline CDR1 is MNHEY and CDR2 is SMNVEV (reference sequence). This CDR3 spans 14 amino acids. V lost 2 bases to trimming and J lost 4 bases, with 11 bases between them. The CDR3 sequence: CASSLRAVGTEAFF. The CDR3 DNA follows: TGTGCCAGCAGTTTAAGGGCAGTAGGCACTGAAGCTTTCTTT.